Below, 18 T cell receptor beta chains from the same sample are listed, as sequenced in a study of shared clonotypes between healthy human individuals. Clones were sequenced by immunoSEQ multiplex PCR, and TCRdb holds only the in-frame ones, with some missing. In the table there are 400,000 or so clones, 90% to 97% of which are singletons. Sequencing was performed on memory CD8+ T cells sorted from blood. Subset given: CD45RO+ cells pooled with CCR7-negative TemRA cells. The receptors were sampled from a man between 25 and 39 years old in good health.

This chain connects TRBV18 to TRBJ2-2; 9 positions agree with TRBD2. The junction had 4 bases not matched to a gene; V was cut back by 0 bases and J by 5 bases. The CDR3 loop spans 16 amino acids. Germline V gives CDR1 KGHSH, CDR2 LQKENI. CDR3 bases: TGTGCCAGCTCACCACCGTCTAGCGGGGTAACCGGGGAGCTGTTTTTT. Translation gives CASSPPSSGVTGELFF.

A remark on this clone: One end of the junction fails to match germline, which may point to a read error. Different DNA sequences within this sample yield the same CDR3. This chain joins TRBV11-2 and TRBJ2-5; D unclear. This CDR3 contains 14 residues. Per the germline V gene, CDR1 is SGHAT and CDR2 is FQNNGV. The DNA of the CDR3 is TGCGCCAGCAGCTTATGGTCAGGAGAAGAGACCCAGTACTTC. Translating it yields CASSLWSGEETQYF.

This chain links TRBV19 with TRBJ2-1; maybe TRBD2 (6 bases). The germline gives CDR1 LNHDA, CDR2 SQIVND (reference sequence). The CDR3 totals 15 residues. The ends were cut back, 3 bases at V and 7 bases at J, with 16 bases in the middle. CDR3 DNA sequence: TGTGCCAGTAGTATCGGGACGGGAGTGGGAAATGAGCAGTTCTTC. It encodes CASSIGTGVGNEQFF.

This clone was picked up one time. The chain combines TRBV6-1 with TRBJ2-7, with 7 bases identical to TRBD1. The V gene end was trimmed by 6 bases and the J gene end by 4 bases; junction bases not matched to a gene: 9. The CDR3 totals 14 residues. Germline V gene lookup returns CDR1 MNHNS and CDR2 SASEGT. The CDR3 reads CASRFLGQTYEQYF. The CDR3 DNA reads TGTGCCAGCAGGTTCCTGGGACAGACTTACGAGCAGTACTTC.

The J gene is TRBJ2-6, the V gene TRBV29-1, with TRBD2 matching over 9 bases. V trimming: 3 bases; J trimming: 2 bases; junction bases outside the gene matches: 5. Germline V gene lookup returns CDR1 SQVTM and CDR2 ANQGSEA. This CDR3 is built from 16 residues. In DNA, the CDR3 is TGCAGCGTTGAGTCTAGCGGGATGGCTGGGGCCAACGTCCTGACTTTC. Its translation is CSVESSGMAGANVLTF.

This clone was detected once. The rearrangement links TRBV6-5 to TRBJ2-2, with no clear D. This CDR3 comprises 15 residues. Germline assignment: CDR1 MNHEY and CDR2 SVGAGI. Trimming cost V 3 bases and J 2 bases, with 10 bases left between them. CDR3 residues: CASSYNGPNTGELFF. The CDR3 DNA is TGTGCCAGCAGTTATAACGGACCTAACACCGGGGAGCTGTTTTTT.

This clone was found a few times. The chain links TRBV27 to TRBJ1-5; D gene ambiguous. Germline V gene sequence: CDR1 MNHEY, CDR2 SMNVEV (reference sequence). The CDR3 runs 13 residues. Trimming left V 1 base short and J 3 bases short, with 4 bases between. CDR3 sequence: CASSLWSNQPQHF. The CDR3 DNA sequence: TGTGCCAGCAGTTTATGGTCCAATCAGCCCCAGCATTTT.

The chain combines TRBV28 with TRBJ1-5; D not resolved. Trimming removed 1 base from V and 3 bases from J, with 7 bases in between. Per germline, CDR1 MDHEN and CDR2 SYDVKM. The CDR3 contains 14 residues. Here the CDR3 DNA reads TGTGCCAGCAGTTTATCGGACTTCAATCAGCCCCAGCATTTT. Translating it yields CASSLSDFNQPQHF.

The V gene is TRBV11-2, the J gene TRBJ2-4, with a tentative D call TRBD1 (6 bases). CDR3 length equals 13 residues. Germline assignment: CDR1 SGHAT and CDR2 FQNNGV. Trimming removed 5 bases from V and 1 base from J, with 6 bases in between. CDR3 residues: CASSDRAKNIQYF. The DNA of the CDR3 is TGTGCCAGCAGCGACAGGGCCAAAAACATTCAGTACTTC.

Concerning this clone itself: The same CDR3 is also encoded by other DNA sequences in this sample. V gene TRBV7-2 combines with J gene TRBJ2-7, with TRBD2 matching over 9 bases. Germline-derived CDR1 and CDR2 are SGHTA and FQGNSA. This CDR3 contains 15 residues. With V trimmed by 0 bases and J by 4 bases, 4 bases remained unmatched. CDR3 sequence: CASSLAAGGGYEQYF. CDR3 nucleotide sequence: TGTGCCAGCAGCTTAGCGGCGGGAGGGGGTTACGAGCAGTACTTC.

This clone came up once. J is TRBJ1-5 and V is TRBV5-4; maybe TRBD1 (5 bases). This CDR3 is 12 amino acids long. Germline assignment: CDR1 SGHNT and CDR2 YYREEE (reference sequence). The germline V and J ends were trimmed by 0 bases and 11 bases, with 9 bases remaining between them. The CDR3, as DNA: TGTGCCAGCAGCTTGGTCGGGGGGTCCCAGCATTTT. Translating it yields CASSLVGGSQHF.

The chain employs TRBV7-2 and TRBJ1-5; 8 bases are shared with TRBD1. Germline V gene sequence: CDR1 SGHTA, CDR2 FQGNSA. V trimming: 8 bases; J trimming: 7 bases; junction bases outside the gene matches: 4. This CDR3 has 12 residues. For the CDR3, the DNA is TGTGCCAGCTCAGGGGGCCGGCAGCCCCAGCATTTT. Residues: CASSGGRQPQHF.

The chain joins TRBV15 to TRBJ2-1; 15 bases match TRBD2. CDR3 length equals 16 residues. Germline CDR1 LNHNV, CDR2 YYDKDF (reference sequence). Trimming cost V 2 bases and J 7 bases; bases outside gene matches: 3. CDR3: CATSRLGLAGGNEQFF. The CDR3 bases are TGTGCCACCAGCAGACTCGGACTAGCGGGAGGGAATGAGCAGTTCTTC.

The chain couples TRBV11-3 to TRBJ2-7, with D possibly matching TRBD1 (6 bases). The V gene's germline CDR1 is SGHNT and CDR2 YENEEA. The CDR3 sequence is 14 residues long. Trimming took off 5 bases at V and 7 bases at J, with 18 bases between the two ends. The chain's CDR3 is CASSRTDSAEEQYF. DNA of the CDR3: TGTGCCAGCAGCCGAACGGACAGTGCAGAAGAGCAGTACTTC.

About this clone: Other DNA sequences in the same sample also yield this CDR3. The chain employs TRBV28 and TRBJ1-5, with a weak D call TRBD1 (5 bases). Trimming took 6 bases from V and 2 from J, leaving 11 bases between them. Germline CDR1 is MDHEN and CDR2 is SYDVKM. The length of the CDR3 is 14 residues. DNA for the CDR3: TGTGCCAGCAGCCTTGGGGGTGGCAATCAGCCCCAGCATTTT. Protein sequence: CASSLGGGNQPQHF.

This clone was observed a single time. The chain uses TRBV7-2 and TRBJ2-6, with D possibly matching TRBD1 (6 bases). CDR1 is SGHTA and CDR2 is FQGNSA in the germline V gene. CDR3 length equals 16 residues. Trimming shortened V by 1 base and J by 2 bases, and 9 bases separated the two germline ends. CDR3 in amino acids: CASSLDRAPGANVLTF. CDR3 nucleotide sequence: TGTGCCAGCAGCTTAGACAGGGCCCCTGGGGCCAACGTCCTGACTTTC.

The CDR3 DNA reads as TGTGCCAGCAGCTTCCAGGGGGTGGTAAAGGAGCAGTTCTTC. Amino acid sequence: CASSFQGVVKEQFF. The chain joins TRBV5-5 to TRBJ2-1, with TRBD1 matching over 7 bases. CDR3 length: 14 residues. Germline V gives CDR1 SGHKS, CDR2 YYEKEE (reference sequence). J was trimmed by 10 bases and V by 2 bases; bases with no gene match: 9.

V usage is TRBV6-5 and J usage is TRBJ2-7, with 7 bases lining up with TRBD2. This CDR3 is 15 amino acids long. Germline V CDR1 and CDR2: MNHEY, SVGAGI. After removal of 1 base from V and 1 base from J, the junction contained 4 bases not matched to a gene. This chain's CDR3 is CASSYWGGTSYEQYF. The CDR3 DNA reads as TGTGCCAGCAGTTACTGGGGGGGAACGTCCTACGAGCAGTACTTC.